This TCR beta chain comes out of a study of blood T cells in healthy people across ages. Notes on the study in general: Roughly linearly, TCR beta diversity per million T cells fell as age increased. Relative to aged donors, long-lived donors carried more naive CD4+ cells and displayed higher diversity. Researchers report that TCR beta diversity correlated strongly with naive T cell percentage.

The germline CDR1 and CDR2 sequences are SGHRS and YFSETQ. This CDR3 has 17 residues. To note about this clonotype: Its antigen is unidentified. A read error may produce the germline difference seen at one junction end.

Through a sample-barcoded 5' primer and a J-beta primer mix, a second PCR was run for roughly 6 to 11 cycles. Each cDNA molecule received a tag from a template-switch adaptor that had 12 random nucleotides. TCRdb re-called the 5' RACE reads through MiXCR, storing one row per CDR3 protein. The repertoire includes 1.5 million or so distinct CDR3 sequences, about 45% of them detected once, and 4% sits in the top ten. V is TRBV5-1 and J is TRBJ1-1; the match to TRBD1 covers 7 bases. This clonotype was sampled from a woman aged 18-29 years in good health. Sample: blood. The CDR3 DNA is TGCACCAGCAGCCCCGTAGGGACAGAGATAATGAACACTGAAGCTTTCTTT. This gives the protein CTSSPVGTEIMNTEAFF. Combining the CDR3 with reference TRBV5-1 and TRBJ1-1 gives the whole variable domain KAGVTQTPRYLIKTRGQQVTLSCSPISGHRSVSWYQQTPGQGLQFLFEYFSETQRNKGNFPGRFSGRQFSNSRSEMNVSTLELGDSALYLCTSSPVGTEIMNTEAFFGQGTRLTVV.